This T cell receptor beta chain came from a study of blood T cell repertoires in COVID-19. Study-level information: Both acute and convalescent COVID-19 samples were obtained from the United States, Italy and Spain.

In the authors' workflow: For nucleated cells, counts were estimated from reference gene primer amplification. Sequencing used immunoSEQ multiplex PCR; TCRdb keeps in-frame clones, though not all of them. That table gives V, J and clone size, and the DNA gave D and trimming. The data show about 140,000 clones, more than 75% seen once. Germline V gene sequence: CDR1 MDHEN, CDR2 SYDVKM. Trimming removed 6 bases at V and 6 bases at J, with 15 bases between. This CDR3 spans 14 amino acids. The rearrangement joins TRBV28 to TRBJ1-5, with TRBD1 as a possible D gene (5 bases). Sequencing was done on a sample of peripheral blood. The receptor was derived from a woman aged 40-49 years with acute or convalescent COVID-19. The CDR3 loop is CASSPAGGGQPQHF. Written as DNA, the CDR3 is TGTGCCAGCAGCCCGGCGGGGGGGGGTCAGCCCCAGCATTTT. Variable domain in full (rest from reference TRBV28 and TRBJ1-5): DVKVTQSSRYLVKRTGEKVFLECVQDMDHENMFWYRQDPGLGLRLIYFSYDVKMKEKGDIPEGYSVSREKKERFSLILESASTNQTSMYLCASSPAGGGQPQHFGDGTRLSIL.